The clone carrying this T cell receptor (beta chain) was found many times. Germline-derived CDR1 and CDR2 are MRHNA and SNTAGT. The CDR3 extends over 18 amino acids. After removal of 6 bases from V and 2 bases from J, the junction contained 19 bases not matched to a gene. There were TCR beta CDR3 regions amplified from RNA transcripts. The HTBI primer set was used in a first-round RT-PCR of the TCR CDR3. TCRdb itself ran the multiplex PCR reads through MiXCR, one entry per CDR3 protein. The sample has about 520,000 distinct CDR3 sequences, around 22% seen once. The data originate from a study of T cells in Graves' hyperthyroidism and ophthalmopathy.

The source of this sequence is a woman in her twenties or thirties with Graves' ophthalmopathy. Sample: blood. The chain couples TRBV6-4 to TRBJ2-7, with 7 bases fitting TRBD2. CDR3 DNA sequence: TGTGCCAGCAGCTCCGTGGGGTCCGGGGGGACCTTTACCTACGAGCAGTACTTC. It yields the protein CASSSVGSGGTFTYEQYF.